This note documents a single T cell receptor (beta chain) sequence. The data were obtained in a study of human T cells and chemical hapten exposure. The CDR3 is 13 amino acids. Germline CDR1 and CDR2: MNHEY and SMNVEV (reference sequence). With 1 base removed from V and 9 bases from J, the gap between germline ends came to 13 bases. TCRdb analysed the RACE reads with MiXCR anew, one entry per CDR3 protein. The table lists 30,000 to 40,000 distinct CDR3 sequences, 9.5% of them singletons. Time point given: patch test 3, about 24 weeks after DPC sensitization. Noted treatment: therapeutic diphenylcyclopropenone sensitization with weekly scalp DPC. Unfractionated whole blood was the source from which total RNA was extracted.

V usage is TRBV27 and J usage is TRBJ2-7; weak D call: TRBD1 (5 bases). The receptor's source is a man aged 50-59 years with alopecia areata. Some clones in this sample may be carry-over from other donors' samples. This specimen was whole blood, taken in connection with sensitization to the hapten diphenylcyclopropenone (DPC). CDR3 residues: CASSLYQGGWQYF. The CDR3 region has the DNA TGTGCCAGCAGTTTATACCAGGGTGGATGGCAGTACTTC.